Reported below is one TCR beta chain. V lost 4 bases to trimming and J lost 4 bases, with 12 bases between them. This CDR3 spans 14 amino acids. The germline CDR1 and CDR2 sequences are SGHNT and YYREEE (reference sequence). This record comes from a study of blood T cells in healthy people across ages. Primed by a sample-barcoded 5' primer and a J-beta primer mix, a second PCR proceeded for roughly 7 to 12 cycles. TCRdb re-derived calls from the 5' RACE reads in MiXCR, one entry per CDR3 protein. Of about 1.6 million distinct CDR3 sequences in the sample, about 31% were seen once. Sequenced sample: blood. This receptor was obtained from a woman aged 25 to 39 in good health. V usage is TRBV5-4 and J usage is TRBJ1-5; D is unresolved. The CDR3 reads CASSAGLMNQPQHF. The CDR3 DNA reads TGTGCCAGCAGCGCTGGACTGATGAATCAGCCCCAGCATTTT.